Presented here are 25 T cell receptor beta chains from one specimen sequenced in a study of cytomegalovirus exposure and HLA in healthy donors. A multiplex PCR was run with 60 Vbeta primers and 13 Jbeta primers. Sequencing used immunoSEQ multiplex PCR; TCRdb keeps in-frame clones, though not all of them. The listing records some 200,000 clones. The sequencing input was PBMCs. Every receptor here comes from a boy younger than 18 in good health and CMV-seronegative.

The J gene is TRBJ2-6, the V gene TRBV28; D is undetermined. Germline V gene lookup returns CDR1 MDHEN and CDR2 SYDVKM. The CDR3 sequence is 14 residues long. V shed 4 bases and J shed 1 base, with 5 bases lying between them. CDR3 sequence reads: CASSYRSGANVLTF. CDR3 DNA sequence: TGTGCCAGCAGTTACAGATCTGGGGCCAACGTCCTGACTTTC.

The gene calls are TRBV5-5 and TRBJ1-1; tentative D call: TRBD1 (5 bases). Germline CDR1 and CDR2: SGHKS and YYEKEE (reference sequence). CDR3 length: 18 residues. Trimming cost V 3 bases and J 1 base, with 22 bases left between them. As DNA, the CDR3 is TGTGCCAGCAGCTCTTCCGACCCGGGACTGCTCGGGAACACTGAAGCTTTCTTT. Translation: CASSSSDPGLLGNTEAFF.

The CDR3 DNA is TGTGCCAGCAGCGCTGGGACAAGCCTTTCACCCCTCCACTTT. The encoded protein is CASSAGTSLSPLHF. The chain joins TRBV4-2 to TRBJ1-6, with D maybe TRBD1 (6 bases). This CDR3 contains 14 residues. The V gene's germline CDR1 is LGHNA and CDR2 YNFKEQ. Trimming stripped 5 bases from V and 9 bases from J, with 14 bases between.

V usage is TRBV19 and J usage is TRBJ1-1; tentatively, D is TRBD1 (5 bases). With 4 bases removed from V and 3 bases from J, the gap between germline ends came to 18 bases. The CDR3 consists of 16 residues. Germline V gene data show CDR1 as LNHDA and CDR2 as SQIVND (reference sequence). CDR3 coding DNA: TGTGCCAGTAGTACCCGACAGCTAGGGGAATACACTGAAGCTTTCTTT. This translates into CASSTRQLGEYTEAFF.

About this clone: Other DNA sequences of this sample code for an identical CDR3. The genes are TRBV18 and TRBJ1-5, with 10 nucleotides matching TRBD1. Germline loops: CDR1 KGHSH, CDR2 LQKENI. The CDR3 runs to 15 residues. The V gene end was trimmed by 3 bases and the J gene end by 4 bases; junction bases not matched to a gene: 3. CDR3 nucleotides: TGTGCCAGCTCACCTACGGACAGGGGGAATCAGCCCCAGCATTTT. As protein: CASSPTDRGNQPQHF.

The chain recombines TRBV27 with TRBJ1-2; D not resolved. CDR3 length: 17 residues. V lost 3 bases and J 9 bases, leaving 26 bases between the germline ends. CDR1 and CDR2 (germline): MNHEY, SMNVEV (reference sequence). The DNA of the CDR3 is TGTGCCAGCAGTTTCCTCACGGGTGGCCTTCCCAAGGCGAGCTACACCTTC. It encodes CASSFLTGGLPKASYTF.

The chain joins TRBV30 to TRBJ2-7, with 7 bases aligning to TRBD1. This CDR3 is 15 amino acids long. CDR1 GTSNPN and CDR2 SVGIG come from the germline V gene (reference sequence). V lost 1 base and J lost 2; bases outside the gene matches: 8. CDR3 nucleotide sequence: TGTGCCTGGAGTGGCGACCGGGACAGCGCCTACGAGCAGTACTTC. It encodes CAWSGDRDSAYEQYF.

The CDR3 DNA reads TGTGCCAGCAGCTTATCGTACGGGCAGGGGGCGCGGGATACGCAGTATTTT. Translation gives CASSLSYGQGARDTQYF. The rearrangement links TRBV11-3 to TRBJ2-3, with 8 bases that match TRBD1. CDR1 is SGHNT and CDR2 is YENEEA in the germline V gene. V was pared by 2 bases and J by 6 bases, with 13 bases of the junction left unmatched. CDR3 length equals 17 residues. Looking up the rest from reference TRBV11-3 and TRBJ2-3 gives the full variable domain: EAGVVQSPRYKIIEKKQPVAFWCNPISGHNTLYWYLQNLGQGPELLIRYENEEAVDDSQLPKDRFSAERLKGVDSTLKIQPAELGDSAVYLCASSLSYGQGARDTQYFGPGTRLTVL.

The chain uses TRBV6-5 and TRBJ1-1; TRBD1 agrees at 10 bases. Trimming took 7 bases from V and 4 from J; bases not matched to a gene: 3. CDR3 length equals 13 residues. Germline V CDR1 and CDR2: MNHEY, SVGAGI. CDR3 residues: CASIDRGLTEAFF. Written as DNA, the CDR3 is TGTGCCAGCATAGACAGGGGGCTCACTGAAGCTTTCTTT.

The V call is TRBV10-1, the J call TRBJ1-2; 7 bases are shared with TRBD1. Germline CDR1 and CDR2: WNHNN and SYGVQD (reference sequence). Losses at the gene ends were 4 bases for V and 5 bases for J; bases not matched to a gene: 10. The CDR3 runs 15 residues. As DNA, the CDR3 is TGCGCCAGCAGTGTCGCCCGGACAGGCTTTTATGGCTACACCTTC. Its translation: CASSVARTGFYGYTF.

V gene TRBV6-5 combines with J gene TRBJ1-2, with D possibly TRBD1 on 5 matching bases. Trimming removed 5 bases at V and 3 bases at J, with 16 bases between. Germline CDR1 and CDR2: MNHEY and SVGAGI. The CDR3 has 15 amino acids. CDR3 in amino acids: CASSPGLLGDYGYTF. The CDR3 DNA reads TGTGCCAGCAGTCCCGGCCTCCTAGGGGACTATGGCTACACCTTC.

The CDR3 nucleotides are TGCGCCAGCAGCCAAGGTCCGGGGAACGACGAGCAGTACTTC. Its translation: CASSQGPGNDEQYF. This chain joins TRBV4-1 and TRBJ2-7; possibly TRBD2 for D (5 bases). Trimming removed 1 base from V and 5 bases from J, with 12 bases in between. The CDR3 contains 14 residues. CDR1 is MGHRA, CDR2 YSYEKL, per germline.

This chain uses TRBV11-2 with TRBJ2-5; 7 nucleotides agree with TRBD2. Germline CDR1 reads SGHAT; CDR2 reads FQNNGV. The CDR3 totals 14 residues. J lost 4 bases, V lost 4 bases, and 6 bases had no gene match. The CDR3 protein is CASSSPGGGETQYF. For the CDR3, the DNA is TGTGCCAGCAGCTCCCCAGGCGGGGGAGAGACCCAGTACTTC.

The V call is TRBV7-6, the J call TRBJ1-5; 7 positions match TRBD1. After removal of 11 bases from V and 6 bases from J, the junction contained 13 bases not matched to a gene. The length of the CDR3 is 14 residues. In germline, CDR1 is SGHVS, CDR2 FNYEAQ. DNA of the CDR3: TGTGCCGGATTAACAGGGGTCTTCGTTCAGCCCCAGCATTTT. This gives the protein CAGLTGVFVQPQHF.

The V call is TRBV4-3, the J call TRBJ2-1; D may be TRBD2 (6 bases). This CDR3 has 17 amino acids. V was shortened by 1 base and J by 5 bases, with 18 bases between the two germline ends. The germline V gene has CDR1 LGHNA and CDR2 YSLEER. Here the CDR3 DNA reads TGCGCCAGCAGCCAAGCGTACTCCGTGACTAGAGACAATGAGCAGTTCTTC. Translating gives CASSQAYSVTRDNEQFF.

This chain connects TRBV5-1 to TRBJ1-1, with D possibly matching TRBD1 (5 bases). Germline loops: CDR1 SGHRS, CDR2 YFSETQ. Trimming pared 2 bases from V and 4 bases from J, leaving 15 bases between. This CDR3 is built from 15 residues. The CDR3, as DNA: TGCGCCAGCAGCTTTTCCGGGGGGGGTGGCACTGAAGCTTTCTTT. Its translation: CASSFSGGGGTEAFF.

The CDR3 DNA is TGTGCCAGCAGCGCGGGGCATGGGACAGATACGCAGTATTTT. It encodes CASSAGHGTDTQYF. The chain combines TRBV7-3 with TRBJ2-3; D might be TRBD2 (6 bases). V gave up 5 bases and J gave up 3 bases, with 12 bases separating them. The CDR3 is 14 amino acids. The V gene's germline CDR1 is SGHTA and CDR2 FQGTGA.

This chain uses TRBV10-1 with TRBJ2-5; possible D gene TRBD1, 5 bases. Trimming shortened V by 4 bases and J by 2 bases, and 8 bases separated the two germline ends. The CDR3 runs 13 residues. CDR1 is WNHNN, CDR2 SYGVQD, per germline (reference sequence). The CDR3: CASSGKGQETQYF. Here the CDR3 DNA reads TGCGCCAGCAGTGGGAAGGGGCAAGAGACCCAGTACTTC.

The rearrangement uses TRBV10-1 and TRBJ2-1; 9 bases line up with TRBD1. Germline V gene data show CDR1 as WNHNN and CDR2 as SYGVQD (reference sequence). With 6 bases clipped from V and 5 bases from J, the junction kept 11 bases outside the gene matches. This CDR3 region has 16 residues. As DNA, the CDR3 is TGCGCCAGCAGCCGAGGACACGGGACAGGGAACAATGAGCAGTTCTTC. Translation gives CASSRGHGTGNNEQFF.

The chain links TRBV4-1 to TRBJ2-2, with 7 bases that match TRBD2. The CDR3 extends over 18 amino acids. Trimming took 1 base from V and 3 from J; bases not matched to a gene: 11. The germline V gene encodes CDR1 MGHRA and CDR2 YSYEKL. For the CDR3, the DNA is TGCGCCAGCAGCCAAGGGTTTATCCGGGAGGACTACACCGGGGAGCTGTTTTTT. Amino acid sequence: CASSQGFIREDYTGELFF.

The chain recombines TRBV19 with TRBJ2-7; 7 bases agree with TRBD1. Germline V lookup: CDR1 LNHDA, CDR2 SQIVND (reference sequence). The CDR3 runs 15 residues. Germline trimming cut 2 bases from V and 0 bases from J; bases unmatched to any gene: 4. The CDR3 region is CASSITGDSSYEQYF. In DNA form, the CDR3 reads TGTGCCAGTAGTATAACCGGGGACAGCTCCTACGAGCAGTACTTC.

This chain connects TRBV5-8 to TRBJ1-3; possible D gene TRBD1, 5 bases. The CDR3 consists of 15 residues. Germline lookup yields CDR1 SGHTS and CDR2 YDEGEE. V was cut by 1 base and J by 0 bases, with 8 bases left in between. The CDR3 region has the DNA TGTGCCAGCAGCTTGCAGGGAAACTCTGGAAACACCATATATTTT. This codes for CASSLQGNSGNTIYF.

CDR3 residues: CASSSIGEETQYF. DNA for the CDR3: TGTGCCAGCAGCTCTATCGGAGAAGAGACCCAGTACTTC. The chain joins TRBV11-3 to TRBJ2-5; unclear D gene. CDR1 and CDR2 from the germline V gene are SGHNT and YENEEA. The CDR3 spans 13 residues. V lost 4 bases to trimming and J lost 3 bases, with 9 bases between them.

The chain has TRBV6-5 and TRBJ1-2, with D perhaps matching TRBD1 (5 bases). V lost 0 bases and J lost 6, with 8 bases in between. The CDR3 spans 13 residues. Germline CDR1 is MNHEY and CDR2 is SVGAGI. The DNA for the CDR3 is TGTGCCAGCAGTTACTCTGCAGGGCATGGCTACACCTTC. Residues: CASSYSAGHGYTF.

This rearrangement joins TRBV7-8 to TRBJ1-1, with 7 bases matching TRBD1. Losses at the gene ends were 5 bases for V and 6 bases for J; bases not matched to a gene: 18. The CDR3 length is 17 residues. Germline values: CDR1 SGHVS, CDR2 FQNEAQ. The DNA for the CDR3 is TGTGCCAGCAGCCCGCACAGGGGCCCCGCGGGAGGGCCTGAAGCTTTCTTT. The encoded protein is CASSPHRGPAGGPEAFF.